The 15 T cell receptor beta chains below all came from one sample that was sequenced in a study of blood T cell repertoires in COVID-19. Profiling relied on immunoSEQ multiplex PCR, and the TCRdb table lists in-frame clones only, not all of them. The sample yields fewer than 250,000 clones, more than 75% seen once. What was sequenced was peripheral blood. Receptors were obtained from a man aged 40-55 years with acute or convalescent COVID-19.

The CDR3 loop is CATRGASGGLETQYF. CDR3 DNA sequence: TGTGCCACCCGCGGGGCTAGCGGGGGCCTAGAGACCCAGTACTTC. This chain joins TRBV24-1 and TRBJ2-5; 10 nucleotides line up with TRBD2. Looked up from germline, CDR1 is KGHDR and CDR2 is SFDVKD. V lost 9 bases, J lost 4 bases, and 10 bases stayed unmatched. This CDR3 is 15 amino acids long.

In this sample, this clone turned up once. The chain links TRBV2 to TRBJ1-3; D ambiguous. Per germline, CDR1 SNHLY and CDR2 FYNNEI. Trimming stripped 8 bases from V and 1 base from J, with 9 bases between. The CDR3 loop spans 13 amino acids. CDR3 DNA: TGTGCCAGCTGCAGGATTTCTGGAAACACCATATATTTT. Its translation is CASCRISGNTIYF.

The V gene is TRBV4-2, the J gene TRBJ1-5; tentatively, D is TRBD1 (6 bases). Trimming cost V 0 bases and J 0 bases, with 18 bases left between them. CDR1 and CDR2 from the germline V gene are LGHNA and YNFKEQ. The CDR3 length is 19 residues. This chain's CDR3 is CASSQDPAGRGNSNQPQHF. In DNA, the CDR3 is TGTGCCAGCAGCCAAGACCCGGCAGGCAGGGGAAATAGCAATCAGCCCCAGCATTTT.

Notes on this clone: The junction shows a germline mismatch at one end, possibly a read error. The same CDR3 arises from other DNA sequences in this sample as well. The chain has TRBV13 and TRBJ1-1; weak D call: TRBD1 (5 bases). CDR1 is PRHDT, CDR2 FYEKMQ, per germline (reference sequence). The CDR3 has 12 amino acids. The DNA of the CDR3 is TGCGCCAGCAGTTCCCAGGGCCTTGAAGCTTTCTTT. Its translation: CASSSQGLEAFF.

This chain uses TRBV13 with TRBJ2-5; 10 bases are shared with TRBD2. The junction had 3 bases not matched to a gene; V was cut back by 0 bases and J by 2 bases. From germline, CDR1 is PRHDT and CDR2 FYEKMQ (reference sequence). This CDR3 has 16 residues. In DNA, the CDR3 is TGTGCCAGCAGCTTAGGCCGACTAGCGGGTCAAGAGACCCAGTACTTC. This gives the protein CASSLGRLAGQETQYF.

The chain carries TRBV19 and TRBJ2-5; a possible D gene is TRBD2 (5 bases). Germline V gene data show CDR1 as LNHDA and CDR2 as SQIVND (reference sequence). The CDR3 length is 16 residues. The V and J ends lost 1 base and 1 base respectively, with 13 bases between them. In DNA, the CDR3 is TGTGCCAGTAGTATAGGGCAGAATGGAGGCCAAGAGACCCAGTACTTC. Translating gives CASSIGQNGGQETQYF.

This chain connects TRBV5-1 to TRBJ2-2; D is possibly TRBD1 (6 bases). With 0 bases removed from V and 4 bases from J, the gap between germline ends came to 10 bases. The CDR3 consists of 15 residues. Germline-derived CDR1 and CDR2 are SGHRS and YFSETQ. The DNA of the CDR3 is TGCGCCAGCAGCTTGGCTAGGACAGCCACCGGGGAGCTGTTTTTT. This codes for CASSLARTATGELFF.

J is TRBJ1-2 and V is TRBV5-5, with D possibly being TRBD1 (6 bases). The CDR3 has 14 residues. Trimming removed 5 bases from V and 2 bases from J, with 13 bases in between. The V gene's germline CDR1 is SGHKS and CDR2 YYEKEE (reference sequence). DNA for the CDR3: TGTGCCAGCAGTATAGACAGGCAGAACTATGGCTACACCTTC. Its protein product is CASSIDRQNYGYTF.

The V and J genes are TRBV29-1 and TRBJ1-5; 7 positions agree with TRBD1. V was pared by 4 bases and J by 7 bases, with 4 bases of the junction left unmatched. Looked up from germline, CDR1 is SQVTM and CDR2 is ANQGSEA. The CDR3 runs to 12 residues. CDR3 in DNA: TGCAGCGTTGGTACAGGGGCACAGCCCCAGCATTTT. This sequence encodes CSVGTGAQPQHF.

The chain joins TRBV9 to TRBJ1-2; D might be TRBD1 (5 bases). CDR3 length equals 16 residues. V lost 1 base and J 7 bases, leaving 20 bases between the germline ends. The germline CDR1 and CDR2 sequences are SGDLS and YYNGEE. The CDR3 sequence: CASSVTVGPASGGYTF. The CDR3 DNA is TGTGCCAGCAGCGTAACCGTGGGGCCAGCCTCGGGTGGCTACACCTTC. The full variable domain, in which reference TRBV9 and TRBJ1-2 provide the parts outside the CDR3, is DSGVTQTPKHLITATGQRVTLRCSPRSGDLSVYWYQQSLDQGLQFLIQYYNGEERAKGNILERFSAQQFPDLHSELNLSSLELGDSALYFCASSVTVGPASGGYTFGSGTRLTVV.

This clone appeared once. This chain connects TRBV28 to TRBJ1-2, with D possibly being TRBD1 (5 bases). V was cut by 10 bases and J by 2 bases, with 17 bases left in between. This CDR3 spans 14 amino acids. Germline loops: CDR1 MDHEN, CDR2 SYDVKM. CDR3: CATYETTANYGYTF. The CDR3 DNA reads TGTGCCACTTACGAAACGACAGCGAACTATGGCTACACCTTC.

There are a few counts of this clone. The CDR3 nucleotides read TGTGCCAGCAGTTACTCGGCGGGGACGGGGAACTATGGCTACACCTTC. Amino acid sequence: CASSYSAGTGNYGYTF. V gene TRBV6-5 combines with J gene TRBJ1-2, with D perhaps matching TRBD1 (5 bases). Trimming shortened V by 0 bases and J by 2 bases, and 13 bases separated the two germline ends. The V gene's germline CDR1 is MNHEY and CDR2 SVGAGI. The CDR3 spans 16 residues.

This chain connects TRBV6-5 to TRBJ2-7; TRBD1 agrees at 8 bases. This CDR3 is 14 amino acids long. Trimming at V came to 5 bases and at J to 3 bases, leaving 6 bases not matched to a gene. Germline loops: CDR1 MNHEY, CDR2 SVGAGI. CDR3 bases: TGTGCCAGCAGTCGAAGCGGACAGGGCTACGAGCAGTACTTC. This encodes CASSRSGQGYEQYF.

V usage is TRBV5-8 and J usage is TRBJ1-2, with 8 nucleotides matching TRBD1. Trimming cost V 5 bases and J 8 bases; bases outside gene matches: 14. This CDR3 is built from 15 residues. In germline, CDR1 is SGHTS, CDR2 YDEGEE. The CDR3 bases are TGTGCCAGCAGGTTGCCGGGACAGGAACGCGGCGGCTACACCTTC. It translates to CASRLPGQERGGYTF.

The V and J genes are TRBV4-1 and TRBJ2-3; D may be TRBD2 (5 bases). Germline-derived CDR1 and CDR2 are MGHRA and YSYEKL. The CDR3 length is 17 residues. Trimming removed 0 bases from V and 4 bases from J, with 17 bases in between. Written as DNA, the CDR3 is TGCGCCAGCAGCCAAGATCCCCGGAGAGCGGAGTCAGATACGCAGTATTTT. It encodes CASSQDPRRAESDTQYF.